These T cell receptor beta chains were read from a single sample in a study of Ad26.COV2.S vaccination and SARS-CoV-2 variants. This table comes from immunoSEQ multiplex PCR, and its TCRdb copy is limited to in-frame clones, with some not included. The sample holds hundreds of thousands of clones, about 86% seen once. Sequences were derived from peripheral blood, sampled in a trial of Ad26.COV2.S vaccine versus placebo. These TCRs come from a person between 18 and 65 years old who received the Ad26.COV2.S COVID-19 vaccine or a placebo. CDR3s include the opening cysteine and the closing phenylalanine or tryptophan. Not all rows give a size; the values are once, few, many and, for expanded clones, a class.

v_call,j_call,clone_size,cdr3_aa
TRBV4-1,TRBJ2-7,NA,CASSQTGLAGVAYEQYF
TRBV3-1/TRBV3-2,TRBJ2-2,NA,CASSVGQATGELFF
TRBV19,TRBJ2-7,NA,CASSPRGTVRREQYF
TRBV27,TRBJ1-5,NA,CASSLSPVYNQPQHF
TRBV2,TRBJ2-1,NA,CASSTGLAGGEQFF
TRBV27,TRBJ1-1,NA,CASSLDRLNTEAFF
TRBV11-2,TRBJ2-7,NA,CASSLGAHPSYEQYF
TRBV7-2,TRBJ2-7,NA,CASSSALPRGDEQYF
TRBV4-3,TRBJ2-3,NA,CASSQEMREWDTQYF
TRBV27,TRBJ1-2,NA,CASSSTTGSNYGYTF
TRBV12-3/TRBV12-4,TRBJ2-1,NA,CASSRSKGYEQFF
TRBV30,TRBJ2-7,NA,CAWSGAGKLSYEQYF
TRBV11-2,TRBJ1-3,NA,CASSLAGSGGAGNTIYF
TRBV7-2,TRBJ1-6,NA,CASSLKGQTSSSYNSPLHF
TRBV5-6,TRBJ2-7,NA,CASSTASGEQYF
TRBV2,TRBJ2-1,NA,CASSDPITEGSSYNEQFF
TRBV28,TRBJ2-7,NA,CASSTYRVTYEQYF
TRBV12-3/TRBV12-4,TRBJ1-5,NA,CASSLQYQPQHF
TRBV2,TRBJ2-5,NA,CASTSLLGDGEETQYF
TRBV6-5,TRBJ1-2,once,CASAPGVSDYGYTF
TRBV10-3,TRBJ1-5,NA,CAISEGSTRNQPQHF
TRBV28,TRBJ1-1,NA,CASKPMGEGTEAFF
TRBV10-3,TRBJ2-7,NA,CAISRTSGSYEQYF
TRBV18,TRBJ1-3,NA,CASSRTDSGNTIYF
TRBV7-9,TRBJ2-3,once,CASSFGRGARTDTQYF
TRBV4-1,TRBJ1-5,NA,CASSQDSVSNQPQHF
TRBV3-1/TRBV3-2,TRBJ1-4,NA,CASSQGTNEKLFF
TRBV4-3,TRBJ2-1,NA,CASSQDPAREQFF
TRBV4-2,TRBJ2-1,NA,CASSQERQGSWNEQFF
TRBV28,TRBJ1-4,NA,CASSPGGAEGAEKLFF
TRBV15,NA,once,CATSTQRRWASIQYF
TRBV5-5,TRBJ2-1,NA,CAGAESQSSYNEQFF
TRBV7-9,TRBJ2-7,NA,CASSLGGTGGSYEQYF
TRBV12-5,TRBJ1-5,once,CASGLGPSGGGGCNQPQHF
TRBV7-6,TRBJ2-2,NA,CASSSGTMNTGELFF
TRBV20-1,TRBJ2-3,NA,CSASQSAADTQYF
TRBV7-2,TRBJ1-4,NA,CASSLAPGAREKLFF
TRBV27,TRBJ1-1,NA,CASISRGRGQNTEAFF
TRBV4-1,TRBJ1-5,NA,CASSQDGGGPQRHF
TRBV24-1,TRBJ2-3,NA,CATSDSGTSGLTDTQYF
TRBV19,TRBJ1-4,NA,CASSIRGQGDEKLFF
TRBV3-1/TRBV3-2,TRBJ2-1,NA,CASSSLSPGDRTYEQFF
TRBV2,TRBJ2-1,NA,CASSEPGGGGDEQFF
TRBV3-1/TRBV3-2,TRBJ1-4,NA,CASSDGRGANEKLFF